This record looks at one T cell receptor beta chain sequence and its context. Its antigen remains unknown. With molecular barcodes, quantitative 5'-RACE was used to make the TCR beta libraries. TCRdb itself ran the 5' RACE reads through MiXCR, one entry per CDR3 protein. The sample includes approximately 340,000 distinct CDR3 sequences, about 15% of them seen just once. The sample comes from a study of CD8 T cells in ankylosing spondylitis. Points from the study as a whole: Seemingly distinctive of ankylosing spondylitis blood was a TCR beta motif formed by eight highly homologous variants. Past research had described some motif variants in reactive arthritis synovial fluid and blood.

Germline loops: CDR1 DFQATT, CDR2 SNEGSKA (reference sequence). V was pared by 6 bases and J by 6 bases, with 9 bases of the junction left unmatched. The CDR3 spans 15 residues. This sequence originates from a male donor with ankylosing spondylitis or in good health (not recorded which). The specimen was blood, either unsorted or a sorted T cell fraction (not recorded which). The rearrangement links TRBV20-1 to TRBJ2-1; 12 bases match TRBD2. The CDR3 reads CSAPPGLAGTNEQFF. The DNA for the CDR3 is TGCAGTGCCCCCCCCGGACTAGCGGGGACCAATGAGCAGTTCTTC.